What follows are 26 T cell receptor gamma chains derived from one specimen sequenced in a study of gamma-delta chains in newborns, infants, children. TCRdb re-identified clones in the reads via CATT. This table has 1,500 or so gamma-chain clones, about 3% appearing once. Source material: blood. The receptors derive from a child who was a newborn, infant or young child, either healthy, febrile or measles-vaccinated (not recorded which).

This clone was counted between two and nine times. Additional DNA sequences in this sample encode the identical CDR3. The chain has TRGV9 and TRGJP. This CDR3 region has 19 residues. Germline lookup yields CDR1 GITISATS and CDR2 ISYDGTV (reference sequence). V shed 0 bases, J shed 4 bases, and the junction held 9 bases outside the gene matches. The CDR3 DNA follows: TGTGCCTTGTGGGAGGTGCAGTCCCCCCAAGAGTTGGGCAAAAAAATCAAGGTATTT. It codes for CALWEVQSPQELGKKIKVF.

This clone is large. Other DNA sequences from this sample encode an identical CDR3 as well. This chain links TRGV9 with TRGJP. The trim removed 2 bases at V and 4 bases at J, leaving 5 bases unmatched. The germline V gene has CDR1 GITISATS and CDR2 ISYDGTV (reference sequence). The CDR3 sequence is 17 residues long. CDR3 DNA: TGTGCCTTGTGGGAGGACCCACAAGAGTTGGGCAAAAAAATCAAGGTATTT. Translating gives CALWEDPQELGKKIKVF.

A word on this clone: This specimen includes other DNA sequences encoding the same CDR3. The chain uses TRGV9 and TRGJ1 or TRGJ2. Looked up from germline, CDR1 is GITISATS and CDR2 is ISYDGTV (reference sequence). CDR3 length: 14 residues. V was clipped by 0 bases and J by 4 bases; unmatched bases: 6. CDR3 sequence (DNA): TGTGCCTTGTGGGAGGTGCAGCCGTATTATAAGAAACTCTTT. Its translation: CALWEVQPYYKKLF.

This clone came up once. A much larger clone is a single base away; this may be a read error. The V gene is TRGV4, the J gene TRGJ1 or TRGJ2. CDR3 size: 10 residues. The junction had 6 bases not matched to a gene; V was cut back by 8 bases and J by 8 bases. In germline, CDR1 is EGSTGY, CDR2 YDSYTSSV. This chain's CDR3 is CATFAHKKLF. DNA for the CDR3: TGTGCCACCTTCGCCCATAAGAAACTCTTT.

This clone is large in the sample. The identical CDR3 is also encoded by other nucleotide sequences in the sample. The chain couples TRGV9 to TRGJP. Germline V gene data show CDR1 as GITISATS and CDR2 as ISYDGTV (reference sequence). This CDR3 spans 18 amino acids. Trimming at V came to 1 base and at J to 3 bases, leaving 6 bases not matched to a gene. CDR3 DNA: TGTGCCTTGTGGGAGGTCCGCTCGCAAGAGTTGGGCAAAAAAATCAAGGTATTT. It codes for CALWEVRSQELGKKIKVF.

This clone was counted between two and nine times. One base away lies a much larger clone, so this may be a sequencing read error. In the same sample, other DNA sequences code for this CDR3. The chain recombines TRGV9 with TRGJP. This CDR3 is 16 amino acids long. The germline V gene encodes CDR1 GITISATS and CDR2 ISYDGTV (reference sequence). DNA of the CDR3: TGTGCCCTGTGGGAGTACGTAGAGTTGGGCAAAAAAATCAAGGTATTT. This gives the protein CALWEYVELGKKIKVF.

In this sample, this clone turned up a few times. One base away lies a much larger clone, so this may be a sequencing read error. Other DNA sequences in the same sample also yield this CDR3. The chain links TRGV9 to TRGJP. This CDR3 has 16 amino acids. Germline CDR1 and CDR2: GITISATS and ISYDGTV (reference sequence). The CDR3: CALWEVQGLGKKIKVF. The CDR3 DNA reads TGTGCCCTGTGGGAGGTGCAGGGATTGGGCAAAAAAATCAAGGTATTT.

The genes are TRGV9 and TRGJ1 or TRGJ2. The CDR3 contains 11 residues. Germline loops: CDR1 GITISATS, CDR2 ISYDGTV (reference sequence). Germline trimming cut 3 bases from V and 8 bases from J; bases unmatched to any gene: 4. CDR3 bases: TGTGCCTTGTGGGAGAATAATAAGAAACTCTTT. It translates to CALWENNKKLF.

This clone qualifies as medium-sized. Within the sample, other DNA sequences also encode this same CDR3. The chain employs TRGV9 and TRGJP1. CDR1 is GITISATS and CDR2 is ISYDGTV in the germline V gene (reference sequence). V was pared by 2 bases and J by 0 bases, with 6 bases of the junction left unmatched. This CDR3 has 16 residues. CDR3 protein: CALWEERHTTGWFKIF. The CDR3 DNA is TGTGCCTTGTGGGAGGAGCGGCATACCACTGGTTGGTTCAAGATATTT.

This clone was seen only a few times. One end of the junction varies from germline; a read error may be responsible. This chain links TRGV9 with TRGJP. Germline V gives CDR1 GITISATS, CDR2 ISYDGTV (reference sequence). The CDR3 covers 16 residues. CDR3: CAFWEVVELGKKIKVF. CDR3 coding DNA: TGTGCCTTTTGGGAGGTGGTGGAGTTGGGCAAAAAAATCAAGGTATTT.

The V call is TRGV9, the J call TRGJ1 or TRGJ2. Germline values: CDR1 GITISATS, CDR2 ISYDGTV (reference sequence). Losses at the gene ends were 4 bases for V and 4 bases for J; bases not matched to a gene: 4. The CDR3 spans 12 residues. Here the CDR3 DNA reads TGTGCCTTGTGGGACAGCTATTATAAGAAACTCTTT. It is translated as CALWDSYYKKLF.

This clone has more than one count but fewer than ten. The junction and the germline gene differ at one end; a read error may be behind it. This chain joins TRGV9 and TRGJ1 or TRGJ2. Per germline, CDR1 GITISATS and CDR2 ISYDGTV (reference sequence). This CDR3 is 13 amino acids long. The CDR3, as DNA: TGTGCCTCGTGGGAAACCCATTATTATAAGAAACTCTTT. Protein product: CASWETHYYKKLF.

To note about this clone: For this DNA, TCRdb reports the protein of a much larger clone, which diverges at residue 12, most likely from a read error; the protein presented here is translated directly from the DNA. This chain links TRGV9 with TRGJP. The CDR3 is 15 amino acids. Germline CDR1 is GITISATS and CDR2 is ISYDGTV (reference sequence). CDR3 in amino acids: CALWEQELGKKVKVF. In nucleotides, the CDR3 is TGTGCCTTGTGGGAGCAAGAGTTGGGCAAAAAAGTCAAGGTATTT.

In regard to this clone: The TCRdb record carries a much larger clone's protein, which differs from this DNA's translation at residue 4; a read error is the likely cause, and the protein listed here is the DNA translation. The CDR3 loop is CALCEVPELGKKIKVF. CDR3 nucleotides: TGTGCCTTGTGTGAGGTGCCCGAGTTGGGCAAAAAAATCAAGGTATTT. This chain joins TRGV9 and TRGJP. The CDR3 consists of 16 residues. Germline V gives CDR1 GITISATS, CDR2 ISYDGTV (reference sequence).

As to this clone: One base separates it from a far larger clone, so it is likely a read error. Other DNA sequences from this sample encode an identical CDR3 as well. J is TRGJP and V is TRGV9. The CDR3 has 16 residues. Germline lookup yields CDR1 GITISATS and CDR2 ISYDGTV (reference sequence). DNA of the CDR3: TGTGCCCTGTGGGAGGTGTCAGAGTTGGGCAAAAAAATCAAGGTATTT. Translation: CALWEVSELGKKIKVF.

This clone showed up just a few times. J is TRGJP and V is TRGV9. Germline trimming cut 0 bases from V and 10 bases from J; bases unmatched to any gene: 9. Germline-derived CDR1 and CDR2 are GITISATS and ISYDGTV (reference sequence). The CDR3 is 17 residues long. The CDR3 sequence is CALWEVVGFLGKKIKVF. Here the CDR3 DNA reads TGTGCCTTGTGGGAGGTGGTAGGATTTTTGGGCAAAAAAATCAAGGTATTT.

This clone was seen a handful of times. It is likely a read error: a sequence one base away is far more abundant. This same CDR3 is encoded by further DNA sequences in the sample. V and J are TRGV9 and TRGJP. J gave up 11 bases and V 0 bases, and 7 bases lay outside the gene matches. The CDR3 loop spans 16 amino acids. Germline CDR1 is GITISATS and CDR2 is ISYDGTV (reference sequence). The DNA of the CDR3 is TGTGCCTTGTGGGAGGTGCGGGAGCTGGGCAAAAAAATCAAGGTATTT. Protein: CALWEVRELGKKIKVF.

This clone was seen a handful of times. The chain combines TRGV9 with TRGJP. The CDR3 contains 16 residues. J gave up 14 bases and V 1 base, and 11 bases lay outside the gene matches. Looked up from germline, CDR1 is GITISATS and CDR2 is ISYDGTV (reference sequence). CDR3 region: CALWEVKLLSKKIKVF. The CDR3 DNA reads TGTGCCTTGTGGGAGGTCAAACTACTGAGCAAAAAAATCAAGGTATTT.

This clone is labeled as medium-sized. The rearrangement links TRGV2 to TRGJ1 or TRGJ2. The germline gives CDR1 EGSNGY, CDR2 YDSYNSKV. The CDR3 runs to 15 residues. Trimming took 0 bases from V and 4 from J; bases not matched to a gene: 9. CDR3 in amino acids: CATWDGPPLYYKKLF. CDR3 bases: TGTGCCACCTGGGACGGGCCCCCTCTATATTATAAGAAACTCTTT.

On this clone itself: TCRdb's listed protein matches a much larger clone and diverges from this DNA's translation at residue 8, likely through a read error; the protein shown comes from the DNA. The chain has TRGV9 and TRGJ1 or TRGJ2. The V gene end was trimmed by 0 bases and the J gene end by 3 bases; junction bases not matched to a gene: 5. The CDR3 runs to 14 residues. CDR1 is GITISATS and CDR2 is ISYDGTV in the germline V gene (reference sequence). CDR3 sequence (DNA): TGTGCCTTGTGGGAGGTGCAGGGTTATTATAAGAAACTCTTT. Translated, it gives CALWEVQGYYKKLF.

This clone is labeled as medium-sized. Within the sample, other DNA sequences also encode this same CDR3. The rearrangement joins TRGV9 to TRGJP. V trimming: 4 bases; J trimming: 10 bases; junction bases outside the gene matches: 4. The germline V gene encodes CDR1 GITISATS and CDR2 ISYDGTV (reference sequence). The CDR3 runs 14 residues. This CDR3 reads CALWEGLGKKIKVF. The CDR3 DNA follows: TGTGCCTTGTGGGAAGGATTGGGCAAAAAAATCAAGGTATTT.

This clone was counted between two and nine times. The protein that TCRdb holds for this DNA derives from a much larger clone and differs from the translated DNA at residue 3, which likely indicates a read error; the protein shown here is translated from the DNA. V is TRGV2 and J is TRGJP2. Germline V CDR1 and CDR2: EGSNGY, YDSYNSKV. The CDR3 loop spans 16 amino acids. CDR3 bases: TGCGCCGCCTGGGACGGTTCAAGAGGTAGTGATTGGATCAAGACGTTT. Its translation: CAAWDGSRGSDWIKTF.

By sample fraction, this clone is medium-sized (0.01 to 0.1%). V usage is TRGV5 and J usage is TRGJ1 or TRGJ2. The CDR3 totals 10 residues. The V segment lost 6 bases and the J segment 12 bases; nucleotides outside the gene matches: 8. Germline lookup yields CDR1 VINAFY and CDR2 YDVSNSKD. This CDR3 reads CATWSWGKLF. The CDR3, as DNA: TGTGCCACCTGGTCCTGGGGGAAACTCTTT.

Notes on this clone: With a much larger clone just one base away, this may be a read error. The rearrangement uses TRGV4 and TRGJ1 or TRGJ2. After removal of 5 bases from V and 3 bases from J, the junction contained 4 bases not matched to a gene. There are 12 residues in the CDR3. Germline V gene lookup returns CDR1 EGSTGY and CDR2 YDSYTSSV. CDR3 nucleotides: TGTGCCACCTGGGGTGGTTATTATAAGAAACTCTTT. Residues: CATWGGYYKKLF.

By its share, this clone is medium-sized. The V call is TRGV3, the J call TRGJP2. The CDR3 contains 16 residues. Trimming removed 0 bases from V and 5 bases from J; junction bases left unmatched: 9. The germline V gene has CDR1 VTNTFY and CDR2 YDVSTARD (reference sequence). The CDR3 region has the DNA TGTGCCACCTGGGACAGGCGGAGAGGAAGTGATTGGATCAAGACGTTT. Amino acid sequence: CATWDRRRGSDWIKTF.

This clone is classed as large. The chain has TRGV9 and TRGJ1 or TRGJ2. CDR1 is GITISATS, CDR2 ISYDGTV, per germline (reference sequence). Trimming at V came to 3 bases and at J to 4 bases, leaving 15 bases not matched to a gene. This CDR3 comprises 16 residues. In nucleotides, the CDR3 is TGTGCCTTGTGGGAGATAAAATCCCCTCCATATTATAAGAAACTCTTT. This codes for CALWEIKSPPYYKKLF.